The clone carrying this TCR beta chain was counted at least ten times. Its antigen is not identified. Indicated time point: sample taken at primary tumor resection. Tumor, nontumor lung or frozen PBMC supplied whole RNA that was sequenced unsorted. The sample belongs to a study of spatial heterogeneity in lung cancer. TCRdb reprocessed the 5' RACE reads via MiXCR and lists one record per CDR3 protein. This table has around 11,000 distinct CDR3 sequences, 6% to 9.5% appearing once. The CDR3 loop spans 16 amino acids. V gave up 4 bases and J gave up 4 bases; unmatched junction bases: 10. Germline loops: CDR1 MNHNS, CDR2 SASEGT. Study-level results: Beta chains had an estimated 13% coverage of tumor T cells, and alpha chains had roughly 7.1%. Expanded alpha and beta TCR counts within tumors tracked tumor mutation counts.

This material consisted of lung tumor tissue, taken at surgery. The chain employs TRBV6-1 and TRBJ2-3; the match to TRBD2 covers 8 bases. This receptor was taken from a female donor with early-stage non-small cell lung cancer. CDR3 coding DNA: TGTGCCAGCAGTGCGGCCCGGGGGGGCCGCGCAGATACGCAGTATTTT. It translates to CASSAARGGRADTQYF.